These 11 T cell receptor beta chains share one sample of origin, sequenced in a study of blood T cells in healthy people across ages. A J-beta primer mix and a sample-barcoded 5' primer were used in a second PCR of about 7 to 12 cycles. TCRdb reprocessed the 5' RACE reads via MiXCR and lists one record per CDR3 protein. The repertoire holds under 700,000 distinct CDR3 sequences, less than 25% seen once, with 8.7% in the top ten. Another study also made use of these data, one on T cells of mothers and their children.

What was sequenced was blood. Receptors originate from a boy aged 5-17 years in good health.

This clonotype appeared a few times. The chain is built from TRBV23-1 and TRBJ2-7; 7 bases map to TRBD1. TRBV23-1 counts as an open reading frame of uncertain function. The CDR3 consists of 14 residues. Unmatched junction bases numbered 3, after V lost 2 bases and J lost 2 bases. The CDR3 nucleotides are TGCGCCAGCAGTCAAGGGGACAGACCCTACGAGCAGTACTTC. It encodes CASSQGDRPYEQYF.

The table lists this clonotype with a few counts. The CDR3 does not close with the conserved phenylalanine or tryptophan, likely indicating a read error. The genes are TRBV4-3 and TRBJ2-1; 10 bases map to TRBD2. CDR1 is LGHNA, CDR2 YSLEER, per germline. The ends lost 0 bases at V and 10 bases at J; junction bases unmatched: 6. The CDR3 sequence is 15 residues long. This CDR3 reads CASSQELGLANEQFL. CDR3 coding DNA: TGCGCCAGCAGCCAAGAGTTGGGACTAGCGAACGAGCAGTTCCTC.

This clonotype turned up a few times. This rearrangement joins TRBV29-1 to TRBJ2-7; either TRBD1 or TRBD2 may fit D (5 bases each). The CDR3 contains 11 residues. The V end was cut by 3 bases, the J end by 6 bases, with 9 bases between. Germline V lookup: CDR1 SQVTM, CDR2 ANQGSEA. CDR3 sequence (DNA): TGCAGCGTTGAGGGGACGGGCGAGCAGTACTTC. Residues: CSVEGTGEQYF.

In nucleotides, the CDR3 is TGTGCCAGCAGCCCGGGTCTAGCGGGGCGAGTCAATGAGCAGTTCTTC. It is translated as CASSPGLAGRVNEQFF. The chain employs TRBV6-2 or TRBV6-3 and TRBJ2-7; 9 nucleotides agree with TRBD2. The DNA end is more similar to TRBJ2-1, so the J call may be wrong. This CDR3 is built from 16 residues. Germline V lookup: CDR1 MNHEY, CDR2 SVGEGT.

This chain links TRBV28 with TRBJ1-5; 7 positions agree with TRBD1. Germline CDR1 and CDR2: MDHEN and SYDVKM. Losses at the gene ends were 4 bases for V and 0 bases for J; bases not matched to a gene: 12. The length of the CDR3 is 18 residues. The CDR3 region is CASSYDRALGYSNQPQHF. Here the CDR3 DNA reads TGTGCCAGCAGTTATGACAGGGCGTTGGGGTATAGCAATCAGCCCCAGCATTTT.

A few counts support this clonotype. This chain links TRBV7-9 with TRBJ2-7; no definite D call. Germline V gene data show CDR1 as SEHNR and CDR2 as FQNEAQ (reference sequence). The length of the CDR3 is 14 residues. V was clipped by 1 base and J by 3 bases, with 10 bases between them. CDR3 protein: CASSLGADLYEQYF. The CDR3 coding sequence is TGTGCCAGCAGCTTAGGTGCGGATCTCTACGAGCAGTACTTC.

In the case of this clonotype: This may be a read error, as it is one base from a much larger clone. J is TRBJ2-5 and V is TRBV20-1; 12 bases match TRBD2. The CDR3 contains 14 residues. Looked up from germline, CDR1 is DFQATT and CDR2 is SNEGSKA (reference sequence). DNA for the CDR3: TGCTGTGCTAGCGGGGGGGCGATAGAAGAGACCCAGTACTTC. Residues: CCASGGAIEETQYF.

This clonotype has just a few counts. This chain connects TRBV20-1 to TRBJ2-5; D is uncertain. The J call may not be correct, given that the DNA end is closer to TRBJ2-1. CDR3 length: 13 residues. The V gene's germline CDR1 is DFQATT and CDR2 SNEGSKA (reference sequence). CDR3 bases: TGCAGTGCTAGAGAACATAGGCGTAATGAGCAGTTCTTC. Translating it yields CSAREHRRNEQFF.

This rearrangement joins TRBV7-9 to TRBJ2-3, with D tentatively TRBD2 (6 bases). The CDR3 is made up of 15 amino acids. Trimming left V 4 bases short and J 3 bases short, with 14 bases between. Germline CDR1 is SEHNR and CDR2 is FQNEAQ (reference sequence). CDR3 nucleotides: TGTGCCAGCAGCTCCGGGGGTAGCGAGACAGATACGCAGTATTTT. Translated: CASSSGGSETDTQYF.

This chain joins TRBV5-5 and TRBJ2-1, with D perhaps TRBD2 (5 bases). The J call is uncertain, as TRBJ2-7 better fits the DNA end. The germline gives CDR1 SGHKS, CDR2 YYEKEE (reference sequence). The CDR3 is made up of 15 amino acids. In nucleotides, the CDR3 is TGTGCCAGCAGCTTGGCCCGCTTCGAGGGCTACGAGCAGTACTTC. This sequence encodes CASSLARFEGYEQYF.

A few counts support this clonotype. The genes are TRBV3-1 and TRBJ2-5; tentatively, D is TRBD2 (6 bases). This CDR3 has 14 residues. V lost 4 bases to trimming and J lost 5 bases, with 14 bases between them. Germline V CDR1 and CDR2: LGHDT, YNNKEL (reference sequence). CDR3 amino acids: CASSPGGPVETQYF. The CDR3 bases are TGTGCCAGCAGCCCCGGGGGACCGGTGGAGACCCAGTACTTC.